This T cell receptor (beta chain) was profiled in a study of blood T cell repertoires in COVID-19. Study background: Researchers got acute and convalescent COVID-19 samples from the United States, Italy and Spain. Sources were T cells, B-cell-depleted T cells, or PBMCs; the material itself was cDNA or gDNA.

The CDR3 runs to 15 residues. Trimming removed 2 bases from V and 3 bases from J, with 11 bases in between. Germline V lookup: CDR1 KGHSH, CDR2 LQKENI. Original data processing: Amplification of reference gene primers provided the estimated nucleated cell counts. Using immunoSEQ multiplex PCR, the repertoire was profiled, and TCRdb retains in-frame clones only, with some absent. Clonal size and the V and J genes are those of that table, whereas D and trimming came from the DNA. The sample has fewer than 350,000 clones; roughly 90% are singletons. Patients of the Seattle cohort, enrolled during active infection, were followed longitudinally.

The sequence came from a woman in her 30s with COVID-19, enrolled during active disease. This rearrangement joins TRBV18 to TRBJ1-3; D is ambiguous. Sequencing was done on a sample of peripheral blood. In DNA form, the CDR3 reads TGTGCCAGCTCACCATCTAGGCGTAGTGGAAACACCATATATTTT. It encodes CASSPSRRSGNTIYF. Supplemented by reference TRBV18 and TRBJ1-3, the full variable domain reads NAGVMQNPRHLVRRRGQEARLRCSPMKGHSHVYWYRQLPEEGLKFMVYLQKENIIDESGMPKERFSAEFPKEGPSILRIQQVVRGDSAAYFCASSPSRRSGNTIYFGEGSWLTVV.